This record looks at one T cell receptor (beta chain) sequence and its context. Antigen: not known. Germline CDR1 SGHRS, CDR2 YFSETQ. The CDR3 covers 14 residues. The germline V and J ends were trimmed by 6 bases and 2 bases, with 15 bases remaining between them. This sample was taken from a study of cytomegalovirus exposure and HLA in healthy donors. The study, taken as a whole, reports: The authors later found TCR association rates varying by HLA locus, with DRB1 most and HLA-C fewest.

The PCR was carried out with 60 Vbeta primers and 13 Jbeta primers. Method: immunoSEQ multiplex PCR; TCRdb's copy keeps in-frame clones and lacks some. Here the sample spans approximately 80,000 clones, 55% to 85% being singletons. Sequences were obtained from PBMCs. This receptor was obtained from a woman in her forties in good health and CMV-seropositive. The chain employs TRBV5-1 and TRBJ2-7; D gene ambiguous. CDR3 loop: CASNAGGAPYEQYF. The CDR3 coding sequence is TGCGCCAGCAACGCTGGCGGAGCCCCCTACGAGCAGTACTTC.